This T cell receptor beta chain is from a study of blood T cell repertoires in COVID-19. At the level of the study: From T cells, B-cell-depleted T cells, or PBMCs came the material, which was cDNA or gDNA.

Repertoires were generated with immunoSEQ multiplex PCR, while TCRdb's copy carries only in-frame clones and drops some. Among more than 150,000 clones listed, around 90% were seen once. This CDR3 contains 14 residues. The ends were cut back, 3 bases at V and 2 bases at J, with 11 bases in the middle. Germline V lookup: CDR1 SGHTA, CDR2 FQGNSA. The chain recombines TRBV7-2 with TRBJ2-7, with D possibly being TRBD1 (5 bases). Sequencing was performed on peripheral blood. This TCR was recovered from a man aged 35 to 55 with acute or convalescent COVID-19. CDR3 coding DNA: TGTGCCAGCAGCTTGCAGGGTGTGGCCTACGAGCAGTACTTC. Encoded protein: CASSLQGVAYEQYF.